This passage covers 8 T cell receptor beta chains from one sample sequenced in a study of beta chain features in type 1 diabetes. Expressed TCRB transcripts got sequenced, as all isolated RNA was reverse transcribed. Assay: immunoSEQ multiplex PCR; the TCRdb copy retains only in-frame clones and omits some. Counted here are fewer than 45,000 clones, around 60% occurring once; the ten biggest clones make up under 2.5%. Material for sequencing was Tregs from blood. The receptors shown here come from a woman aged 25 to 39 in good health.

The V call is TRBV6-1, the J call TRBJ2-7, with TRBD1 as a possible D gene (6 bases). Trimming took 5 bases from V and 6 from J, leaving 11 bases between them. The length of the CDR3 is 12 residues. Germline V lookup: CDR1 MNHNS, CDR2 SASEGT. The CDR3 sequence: CASSPQGSEQYF. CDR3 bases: TGTGCCAGCAGTCCCCAGGGGAGCGAGCAGTACTTC.

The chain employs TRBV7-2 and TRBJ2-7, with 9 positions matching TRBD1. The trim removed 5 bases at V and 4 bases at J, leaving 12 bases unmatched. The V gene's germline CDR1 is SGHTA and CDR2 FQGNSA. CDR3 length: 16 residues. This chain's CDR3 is CASSKTPGQGLYEQYF. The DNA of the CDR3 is TGTGCCAGCAGCAAAACTCCGGGACAGGGTCTTTACGAGCAGTACTTC.

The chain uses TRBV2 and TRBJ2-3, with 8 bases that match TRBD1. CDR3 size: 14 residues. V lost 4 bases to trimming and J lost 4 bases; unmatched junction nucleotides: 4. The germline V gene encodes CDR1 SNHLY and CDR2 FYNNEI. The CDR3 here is CASSVTGGSDTQYF. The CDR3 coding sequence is TGTGCCAGCAGTGTAACAGGGGGGTCAGATACGCAGTATTTT.

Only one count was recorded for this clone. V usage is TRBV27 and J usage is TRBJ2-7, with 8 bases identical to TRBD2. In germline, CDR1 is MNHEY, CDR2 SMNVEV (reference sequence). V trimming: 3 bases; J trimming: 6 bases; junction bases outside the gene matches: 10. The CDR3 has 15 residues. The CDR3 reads CASSLALAGLAEQYF. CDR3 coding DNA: TGTGCCAGCAGTTTGGCGCTAGCGGGTTTGGCCGAGCAGTACTTC.

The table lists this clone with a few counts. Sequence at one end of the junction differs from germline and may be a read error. For the CDR3, the DNA is TGCGCCAGCCGCATGGGAGCCCCTAATGAAAAACTGTTTTTT. Translated, it gives CASRMGAPNEKLFF. The chain combines TRBV5-4 with TRBJ1-4; D gene unclear. The CDR3 spans 14 residues. In germline, CDR1 is SGHNT, CDR2 YYREEE (reference sequence). Combining the CDR3 with reference TRBV5-4 and TRBJ1-4 gives the whole variable domain ETGVTQSPTHLIKTRGQQVTLRCSSQSGHNTVSWYQQALGQGPQFIFQYYREEENGRGNFPPRFSGLQFPNYSSELNVNALELDDSALYLCASRMGAPNEKLFFGSGTQLSVL.

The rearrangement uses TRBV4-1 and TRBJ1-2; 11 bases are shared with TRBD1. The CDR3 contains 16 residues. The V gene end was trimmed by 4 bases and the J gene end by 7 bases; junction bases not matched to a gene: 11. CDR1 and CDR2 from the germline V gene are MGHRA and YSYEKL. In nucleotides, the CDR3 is TGCGCCAGCAGCCGAGACCAAGGACAGGGGGCGGTTGGCTACACCTTC. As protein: CASSRDQGQGAVGYTF.

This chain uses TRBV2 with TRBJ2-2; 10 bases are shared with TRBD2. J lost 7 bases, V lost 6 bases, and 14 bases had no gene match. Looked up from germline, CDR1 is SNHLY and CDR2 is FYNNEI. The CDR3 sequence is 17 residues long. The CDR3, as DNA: TGTGCCAGCAGGGACGGCGCTAGCGGGAGTTTCGGCGGGGAGCTGTTTTTT. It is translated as CASRDGASGSFGGELFF. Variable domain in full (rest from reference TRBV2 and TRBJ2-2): EPEVTQTPSHQVTQMGQEVILRCVPISNHLYFYWYRQILGQKVEFLVSFYNNEISEKSEIFDDQFSVERPDGSNFTLKIRSTKLEDSAMYFCASRDGASGSFGGELFFGEGSRLTVL.

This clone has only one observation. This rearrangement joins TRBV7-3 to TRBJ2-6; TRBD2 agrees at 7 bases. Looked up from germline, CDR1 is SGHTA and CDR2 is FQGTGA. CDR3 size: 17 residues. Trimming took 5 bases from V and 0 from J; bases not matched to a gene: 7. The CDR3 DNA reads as TGTGCCAGCAGCCGGGGGGAGGGGCCCTCTGGGGCCAACGTCCTGACTTTC. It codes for CASSRGEGPSGANVLTF.